The 18 T cell receptor beta chains given below trace back to one sample, sequenced in a study of spatial heterogeneity in lung cancer. As for time point: blood at routine non-recurrence follow-up after resection. The authors sequenced whole RNA from tumor, nontumor lung or frozen PBMC without sorting. TCRdb independently ran MiXCR on the 5' RACE reads; one entry per CDR3 protein. This sample has 25,000 or so distinct CDR3 sequences, with approximately 5.6% found just once. Sequenced material: PBMCs, taken at follow-up. The receptors were gathered from a male donor with early-stage non-small cell lung cancer.

This clonotype was picked up a small number of times. The chain carries TRBV20-1 and TRBJ1-3; perhaps TRBD1 as D (5 bases). The CDR3 is 12 amino acids. Germline V CDR1 and CDR2: DFQATT, SNEGSKA (reference sequence). Trimming left V 5 bases short and J 2 bases short, with 7 bases between. The CDR3 protein is CSAGGAGNTIYF. CDR3 bases: TGCAGTGCTGGGGGAGCTGGAAACACCATATATTTT.

In its sample, this clonotype ranks as medium-sized. The chain uses TRBV29-1 and TRBJ1-2; TRBD1 agrees at 8 bases. The CDR3 runs 13 residues. After removal of 1 base from V and 4 bases from J, the junction contained 2 bases not matched to a gene. Germline V gene lookup returns CDR1 SQVTM and CDR2 ANQGSEA. CDR3 in DNA: TGCAGCGTTGAAGGGACAGGGACCTATGGCTACACCTTC. Encoded protein: CSVEGTGTYGYTF.

The chain uses TRBV30 and TRBJ1-1; D unresolved. V was cut by 3 bases and J by 2 bases, with 7 bases left in between. The germline V gene encodes CDR1 GTSNPN and CDR2 SVGIG (reference sequence). The CDR3 loop spans 12 amino acids. The CDR3 sequence is CAWRWANTEAFF. The CDR3 DNA is TGTGCCTGGAGATGGGCTAACACTGAAGCTTTCTTT.

This clonotype was found a few times. The chain employs TRBV28 and TRBJ2-7, with 10 bases fitting TRBD1. V lost 10 bases, J lost 3 bases, and 6 bases stayed unmatched. CDR3 size: 13 residues. Germline-derived CDR1 and CDR2 are MDHEN and SYDVKM. The CDR3 nucleotides are TGTGCCACAGGGACAGGGGACCGCTACGAGCAGTACGTC. Its translation: CATGTGDRYEQYV.

This clonotype was counted a few times. As DNA, the CDR3 is TGTGCCAGCTCCATTAGGGGACAGCCAAGCTCTGGAAACACCATATATTTT. As protein: CASSIRGQPSSGNTIYF. The rearrangement joins TRBV9 to TRBJ1-3, with 7 positions matching TRBD1. Germline assignment: CDR1 SGDLS and CDR2 YYNGEE. This CDR3 is built from 17 residues. Losses at the gene ends were 7 bases for V and 0 bases for J; bases not matched to a gene: 13.

This clonotype was counted ten times or more. The chain joins TRBV21-1 to TRBJ2-7; the D call TRBD1 from the table was never checked on the DNA. TRBV21-1 is assigned pseudogene status. The CDR3 consists of 15 residues. CDR3 sequence (DNA): TGTGCCAGCAGACCAGACGGGACAGCATCCTACGAGCAGTACGTC. Its translation is CASRPDGTASYEQYV.

This clonotype was detected only a few times. This rearrangement joins TRBV7-2 to TRBJ2-1; TRBD2 aligns across 9 bases. The CDR3 is made up of 16 amino acids. Germline CDR1 is SGHTA and CDR2 is FQGNSA. V lost 5 bases, J lost 0 bases, and 5 bases stayed unmatched. DNA for the CDR3: TGTGCCAGCAGCCAATATAGCGGGAGCTCCTACAATGAGCAGTTCTTC. Protein: CASSQYSGSSYNEQFF.

This clonotype was observed a handful of times. The chain carries TRBV4-3 and TRBJ1-1; possible D gene TRBD1, 6 bases. Trimming left V 4 bases short and J 6 bases short, with 15 bases between. This CDR3 region has 14 residues. Germline V CDR1 and CDR2: LGHNA, YSLEER. This chain's CDR3 is CASSPGGGASEAFF. CDR3 nucleotides: TGCGCCAGCAGCCCGGGGGGGGGCGCGTCTGAAGCTTTCTTT.

This clonotype was detected ten times or more. The genes are TRBV11-2 and TRBJ2-1, with D unclear. The CDR3 consists of 13 residues. Per the germline V gene, CDR1 is SGHAT and CDR2 is FQNNGV. V shed 4 bases and J shed 6 bases, with 10 bases lying between them. CDR3 sequence: CASSSARLNEQFF. The CDR3 nucleotides read TGTGCCAGCAGCTCTGCAAGACTCAATGAGCAGTTCTTC.

This clonotype was seen at least ten times. V and J are TRBV5-1 and TRBJ2-1, with 12 bases lining up with TRBD1. V was pared by 1 base and J by 9 bases, with 5 bases of the junction left unmatched. The germline V gene encodes CDR1 SGHRS and CDR2 YFSETQ. This CDR3 has 15 amino acids. CDR3 region: CASSLLGQGAGEQFF. The DNA for the CDR3 is TGCGCCAGCAGCTTGTTGGGACAGGGGGCTGGTGAGCAGTTCTTC. The full variable domain, in which reference TRBV5-1 and TRBJ2-1 provide the parts outside the CDR3, is KAGVTQTPRYLIKTRGQQVTLSCSPISGHRSVSWYQQTPGQGLQFLFEYFSETQRNKGNFPGRFSGRQFSNSRSEMNVSTLELGDSALYLCASSLLGQGAGEQFFGPGTRLTVL.

This clonotype was recorded many times. This chain links TRBV20-1 with TRBJ1-6; no clear D gene. CDR3 length equals 12 residues. Trimming took 4 bases from V and 10 from J, leaving 11 bases between them. Germline lookup yields CDR1 DFQATT and CDR2 SNEGSKA (reference sequence). The CDR3 sequence: CSAKSGGSPLHF. The CDR3 DNA reads TGCAGTGCTAAAAGTGGCGGATCACCCCTCCACTTT.

This clonotype was observed many times. The chain combines TRBV29-1 with TRBJ2-3; D tentatively fits TRBD1 or TRBD2 (7 bases each). Germline loops: CDR1 SQVTM, CDR2 ANQGSEA. Trimming took 7 bases from V and 6 from J, leaving 20 bases between them. This CDR3 is built from 14 residues. CDR3 nucleotide sequence: TGCAGCGGTTCCCCCAGGGGGGGGGCGGATACGCAGTATTTT. Translated: CSGSPRGGADTQYF.

This clonotype showed up many times. This chain uses TRBV6-6 with TRBJ2-7; D gene ambiguous. This CDR3 is built from 15 residues. V lost 0 bases and J 5 bases, leaving 14 bases between the germline ends. Per germline, CDR1 MNHNY and CDR2 SVGAGI (reference sequence). This CDR3 is CASSYSIGSGHEQYV. The CDR3 nucleotides read TGTGCCAGCAGTTACTCGATCGGGTCTGGGCACGAGCAGTACGTC.

In its sample, this clonotype was seen many times. V and J are TRBV7-9 and TRBJ2-1; no clear D gene. Trimming shortened V by 4 bases and J by 0 bases, and 7 bases separated the two germline ends. CDR1 SEHNR and CDR2 FQNEAQ come from the germline V gene (reference sequence). The CDR3 sequence is 14 residues long. CDR3 bases: TGTGCCAGCAGCTCGGACCTCTCCTACAATGAGCAGTTCTTC. This translates into CASSSDLSYNEQFF.

At least ten counts were recorded for this clonotype. The rearrangement joins TRBV18 to TRBJ2-7; D call uncertain. Germline V gene lookup returns CDR1 KGHSH and CDR2 LQKENI. V was shortened by 3 bases and J by 0 bases, with 6 bases between the two germline ends. The CDR3 extends over 13 amino acids. The CDR3 coding sequence is TGTGCCAGCTCACCCGCGAGCTCCTACGAGCAGTACGTC. The encoded protein is CASSPASSYEQYV.

At least ten counts were recorded for this clonotype. The chain combines TRBV6-5 with TRBJ2-1, with 13 bases aligning to TRBD2. J was trimmed by 9 bases and V by 5 bases; bases with no gene match: 10. Germline V lookup: CDR1 MNHEY, CDR2 SVGAGI. The CDR3 covers 16 residues. The CDR3 loop reads CASSPPTSGRAVEQFF. The CDR3 DNA sequence: TGTGCCAGCAGTCCTCCTACTAGCGGGAGGGCCGTTGAGCAGTTCTTC.

About this clonotype itself: This could be a read error, since a much larger clone is one nucleotide away. The chain carries TRBV3-1 and TRBJ1-5, with D possibly matching TRBD1 (5 bases). The CDR3 is 15 residues long. CDR1 is LGHDT and CDR2 is YNNKEL in the germline V gene (reference sequence). The V gene lost 1 base and the J gene lost 4 bases, with 11 bases spanning the gap. This CDR3 reads CASSQGDGVNQPQHF. The CDR3 DNA reads TGTGCCAGCAGCCAAGGGGACGGGGTGAATCAGCCCCAGCATTTT. The whole variable domain, remainder taken from reference TRBV3-1 and TRBJ1-5, is DTAVSQTPKYLVTQMGNDKSIKCEQNLGHDTMYWYKQDSKKFLKIMFSYNNKELIINETVPNRFSPKSPDKAHLNLHINSLELGDSAVYFCASSQGDGVNQPQHFGDGTRLSIL.

This clonotype has at least ten counts. The V gene is TRBV2, the J gene TRBJ2-1; 10 bases align to TRBD1. The CDR3 runs to 14 residues. The germline CDR1 and CDR2 sequences are SNHLY and FYNNEI. The trim removed 6 bases at V and 4 bases at J, leaving 3 bases unmatched. The CDR3 protein is CASRSGQGYNEQFF. CDR3 DNA sequence: TGTGCCAGCAGATCGGGACAGGGGTACAATGAGCAGTTCTTC.